This note documents a single T cell receptor (beta chain) sequence. Its antigen is not identified. Post-sort purity exceeded 95% for all sorted populations. Of the isolated RNA, all was reverse transcribed, and so the sequenced material was expressed TCRB transcripts. Libraries were prepared by immunoSEQ multiplex PCR; TCRdb keeps only in-frame clonotypes and omits some of them. The sample holds around 500,000 clones; around 30% are singletons and the top ten take 0.05% to 0.07%. The data were taken from a study of beta chain features in type 1 diabetes. Study outcomes and limitations: A pattern of fewer insertions and more deletions at VDJ junctions was seen in type 1 diabetes patients.

Germline V CDR1 and CDR2: SGDLS, YYNGEE. Trimming cost V 0 bases and J 0 bases, with 7 bases left between them. The CDR3 has 14 residues. Sequenced: naive CD4+ T cells from blood. The TCR sequence derives from a man younger than 30 in good health. J is TRBJ2-7 and V is TRBV9; D gene ambiguous. The CDR3 sequence is CASSVEQTSYEQYF. Written as DNA, the CDR3 is TGTGCCAGCAGCGTAGAACAAACCTCCTACGAGCAGTACTTC.